The 25 T cell receptor beta chains presented below share a single source sample, sequenced in a study of untreated major depressive disorder. The data were produced by immunoSEQ multiplex PCR, yet TCRdb's version contains in-frame clones alone and is incomplete. The data show 20,000 to 25,000 clones, with roughly 86% seen just once and about 0.52% held by the top ten. The specimen was CD4+ T cells from PBMCs. All receptors come from a woman between 35 and 50 years old in good health.

The genes are TRBV7-9 and TRBJ1-2, with unresolved D. The V end was cut by 6 bases, the J end by 0 bases, with 8 bases between. The CDR3 covers 13 residues. Germline lookup yields CDR1 SEHNR and CDR2 FQNEAQ (reference sequence). CDR3 sequence: CASSADPNYGYTF. CDR3 DNA: TGTGCCAGCAGTGCGGATCCTAACTATGGCTACACCTTC.

This clone was seen a single time. J is TRBJ2-2 and V is TRBV27; 10 bases fit TRBD2. The junction had 5 bases not matched to a gene; V was cut back by 6 bases and J by 4 bases. Germline assignment: CDR1 MNHEY and CDR2 SMNVEV (reference sequence). This CDR3 has 15 amino acids. The DNA for the CDR3 is TGTGCCAGCAGGCGAGCGGGAGGGATCACCGGGGAGCTGTTTTTT. Amino acid sequence: CASRRAGGITGELFF.

The chain employs TRBV4-2 and TRBJ2-3; 15 nucleotides agree with TRBD2. The CDR3 covers 16 residues. V shed 1 base and J 4 bases; nucleotides not matched to a gene: 0. Germline V lookup: CDR1 LGHNA, CDR2 YNFKEQ. This CDR3 reads CASSQGTSGGADTQYF. The CDR3 nucleotides read TGTGCCAGCAGCCAAGGGACTAGCGGGGGGGCAGATACGCAGTATTTT.

The chain joins TRBV30 to TRBJ2-5; D may be TRBD2 (6 bases). The ends were cut back, 2 bases at V and 7 bases at J, with 11 bases in the middle. Germline values: CDR1 GTSNPN, CDR2 SVGIG (reference sequence). The CDR3 covers 12 residues. Written as DNA, the CDR3 is TGTGCCTGGAGTTCCGAGGGAGGGACCCAGTACTTC. Protein sequence: CAWSSEGGTQYF.

This clone was picked up a small number of times. The chain links TRBV14 to TRBJ1-5; the D gene is possibly TRBD1 (5 bases). In germline, CDR1 is SGHDN, CDR2 FVKESK. The CDR3 is made up of 18 amino acids. V was cut by 3 bases and J by 0 bases, with 18 bases left in between. CDR3 nucleotides: TGTGCCAGCAGCCAGGAGAGACAGCCCGACTATAGCAATCAGCCCCAGCATTTT. Its protein product is CASSQERQPDYSNQPQHF. The entire variable domain, with the rest obtained from reference TRBV14 and TRBJ1-5, is as follows: EAGVTQFPSHSVIEKGQTVTLRCDPISGHDNLYWYRRVMGKEIKFLLHFVKESKQDESGMPNNRFLAERTGGTYSTLKVQPAELEDSGVYFCASSQERQPDYSNQPQHFGDGTRLSIL.

This clone has only one observation. This chain connects TRBV6-1 to TRBJ2-7; D not certain. The CDR3 is 14 amino acids. V lost 2 bases to trimming and J lost 4 bases, with 12 bases between them. Germline-derived CDR1 and CDR2 are MNHNS and SASEGT. CDR3 region: CASSEIPTGYEQYV. The CDR3 bases are TGTGCCAGCAGTGAAATCCCTACGGGTTACGAGCAGTACGTC.

The chain links TRBV27 to TRBJ2-3, with TRBD1 matching over 8 bases. The V and J ends lost 4 bases and 6 bases, in that order; junction bases with no gene match: 6. Per germline, CDR1 MNHEY and CDR2 SMNVEV (reference sequence). CDR3 length: 14 amino acids. The CDR3 sequence: CASSSRQGPDTQYF. CDR3 nucleotides: TGTGCCAGCAGTTCCAGACAGGGGCCGGATACGCAGTATTTT.

This chain links TRBV11-2 with TRBJ1-1, with D tentatively TRBD1 (5 bases). The V and J ends lost 0 bases and 1 base respectively, with 9 bases between them. CDR1 is SGHAT, CDR2 FQNNGV, per germline. CDR3 length equals 15 residues. This CDR3 is CASSLDWGGNTEAFF. In DNA form, the CDR3 reads TGTGCCAGCAGCTTAGATTGGGGGGGGAACACTGAAGCTTTCTTT.

V usage is TRBV7-2 and J usage is TRBJ1-1; TRBD1 aligns across 7 bases. The junction had 2 bases not matched to a gene; V was cut back by 1 base and J by 0 bases. Germline CDR1 reads SGHTA; CDR2 reads FQGNSA. The CDR3 is 15 amino acids. The CDR3 protein is CASSLEGTVNTEAFF. The CDR3 DNA reads as TGTGCCAGCAGCTTAGAAGGGACAGTGAACACTGAAGCTTTCTTT.

The V gene is TRBV7-9, the J gene TRBJ2-7; no firm D call. With 1 base removed from V and 5 bases from J, the gap between germline ends came to 6 bases. Germline V gives CDR1 SEHNR, CDR2 FQNEAQ (reference sequence). The CDR3 totals 12 residues. CDR3 DNA sequence: TGTGCCAGCAGCTTAGGGCGCGACGAGCAGTACTTC. Translation gives CASSLGRDEQYF.

The V gene is TRBV10-3, the J gene TRBJ2-2; maybe TRBD1 (5 bases). CDR3 size: 14 residues. Trimming took off 4 bases at V and 3 bases at J, with 9 bases between the two ends. Germline V lookup: CDR1 ENHRY, CDR2 SYGVKD. The CDR3 DNA sequence: TGTGCCATCAGTGCGCAGGGTTACACCGGGGAGCTGTTTTTT. It translates to CAISAQGYTGELFF.

The rearrangement joins TRBV27 to TRBJ1-4; 11 bases map to TRBD1. Germline V gives CDR1 MNHEY, CDR2 SMNVEV (reference sequence). Losses at the gene ends were 5 bases for V and 7 bases for J; bases not matched to a gene: 9. The CDR3 is made up of 16 amino acids. The CDR3 region has the DNA TGTGCCAGCAGTCTCCGGACAGGGGGCGCGGGTGAAAAACTGTTTTTT. Translating it yields CASSLRTGGAGEKLFF.

This sequence joins TRBV7-6 and TRBJ2-2; 8 bases fit TRBD2. The germline CDR1 and CDR2 sequences are SGHVS and FNYEAQ. CDR3 length equals 19 residues. J was trimmed by 0 bases and V by 5 bases; bases with no gene match: 14. The CDR3 sequence is CASSQGRSGSFANTGELFF. CDR3 in DNA: TGTGCCAGCAGCCAAGGAAGGAGCGGGAGTTTCGCGAACACCGGGGAGCTGTTTTTT.

J is TRBJ2-1 and V is TRBV5-4; maybe TRBD2 (6 bases). V was trimmed by 2 bases and J by 12 bases, leaving 12 bases between them. CDR1 is SGHNT and CDR2 is YYREEE in the germline V gene (reference sequence). This CDR3 region has 12 residues. The CDR3 loop reads CASSFTSIRQFF. The CDR3 DNA reads TGTGCCAGCAGCTTCACTAGCATCCGGCAGTTCTTC.

The genes are TRBV5-1 and TRBJ2-1; 8 bases line up with TRBD2. Germline CDR1 is SGHRS and CDR2 is YFSETQ. With V trimmed by 5 bases and J by 4 bases, 11 bases remained unmatched. This CDR3 has 16 residues. The CDR3 region is CASSLGSGSFYNEQFF. In DNA, the CDR3 is TGCGCCAGCAGTCTTGGAAGCGGGAGCTTTTACAATGAGCAGTTCTTC.

The gene calls are TRBV7-3 and TRBJ2-1, with 13 bases lining up with TRBD2. The V segment lost 0 bases and the J segment 4 bases; nucleotides outside the gene matches: 6. CDR1 is SGHTA, CDR2 FQGTGA, per germline. There are 18 residues in the CDR3. The CDR3 region is CASSLTTSGLAGYNEQFF. The CDR3 DNA follows: TGTGCCAGCAGCTTAACGACCTCGGGACTAGCGGGGTACAATGAGCAGTTCTTC. Variable domain in full (rest from reference TRBV7-3 and TRBJ2-1): GAGVSQTPSNKVTEKGKYVELRCDPISGHTALYWYRQSLGQGPEFLIYFQGTGAADDSGLPNDRFFAVRPEGSVSTLKIQRTERGDSAVYLCASSLTTSGLAGYNEQFFGPGTRLTVL.

This clone was seen just once. The chain employs TRBV6-6 and TRBJ2-5; tentative D call: TRBD2 (6 bases). The CDR3 spans 12 residues. The V gene's germline CDR1 is MNHNY and CDR2 SVGAGI (reference sequence). The V gene lost 7 bases and the J gene lost 2 bases, with 8 bases spanning the gap. The CDR3 loop is CASTREQETQYF. Here the CDR3 DNA reads TGTGCCAGCACGCGGGAACAAGAGACCCAGTACTTC.

The rearrangement links TRBV7-9 to TRBJ2-1; D unclear. This CDR3 has 13 amino acids. Trimming cost V 1 base and J 4 bases, with 5 bases left between them. Germline V CDR1 and CDR2: SEHNR, FQNEAQ (reference sequence). The CDR3 spells CASSLVLYNEQFF. CDR3 nucleotide sequence: TGTGCCAGCAGCTTAGTGTTATACAATGAGCAGTTCTTC.

The rearrangement joins TRBV20-1 to TRBJ2-5; TRBD2 is a possible D gene (5 bases). The CDR3 length is 11 residues. CDR1 and CDR2 (germline): DFQATT, SNEGSKA (reference sequence). The V end was cut by 6 bases, the J end by 5 bases, with 10 bases between. This CDR3 reads CSATGFETQYF. In nucleotides, the CDR3 is TGCAGTGCCACGGGATTCGAGACCCAGTACTTC.

The genes are TRBV7-3 and TRBJ2-6; no reliable D call. Between the trimmed V and J ends, which lost 4 bases and 0 bases, there was a span of 7 bases. The CDR3 loop spans 15 amino acids. Germline CDR1 and CDR2: SGHTA and FQGTGA. The CDR3 loop reads CASSSFYSGANVLTF. The CDR3 coding sequence is TGTGCCAGCAGCTCATTTTACTCTGGGGCCAACGTCCTGACTTTC.

The CDR3 region is CASSSRGNYGYTF. CDR3 bases: TGTGCCAGCAGTTCAAGGGGTAACTATGGCTACACCTTC. The rearrangement links TRBV2 to TRBJ1-2; D might be TRBD1 (5 bases). Between the trimmed V and J ends, which lost 5 bases and 1 base, there was a span of 8 bases. The CDR3 extends over 13 amino acids. The V gene's germline CDR1 is SNHLY and CDR2 FYNNEI.

CDR3 amino acids: CGTAMNTEAFF. CDR3 nucleotides: TGTGGCACGGCCATGAACACTGAAGCTTTCTTT. The rearrangement uses TRBV15 and TRBJ1-1; D is unclear. The CDR3 runs to 11 residues. Per the germline V gene, CDR1 is LNHNV and CDR2 is YYDKDF (reference sequence).

The chain is built from TRBV19 and TRBJ2-1; tentative D call: TRBD2 (5 bases). The V gene lost 4 bases and the J gene lost 9 bases, with 19 bases spanning the gap. The CDR3 is made up of 15 amino acids. Germline loops: CDR1 LNHDA, CDR2 SQIVND (reference sequence). The CDR3 DNA follows: TGTGCCAGTAGTAGTTCTACGTCCGGGGTGTTTGAGCAGTTCTTC. Its protein is CASSSSTSGVFEQFF.

This clone has only a few counts. J is TRBJ1-2 and V is TRBV14; 7 nucleotides agree with TRBD1. This CDR3 has 15 residues. The germline V gene encodes CDR1 SGHDN and CDR2 FVKESK. V was pared by 6 bases and J by 4 bases, with 11 bases of the junction left unmatched. CDR3 sequence (DNA): TGTGCCAGCAGTCCTACTGACAGGGTCTTCTATGGCTACACCTTC. Translation gives CASSPTDRVFYGYTF.

This chain connects TRBV25-1 to TRBJ1-5; D ambiguous. Germline lookup yields CDR1 MGHDK and CDR2 SYGVNS. Trimming left V 3 bases short and J 0 bases short, with 0 bases between. The CDR3 spans 12 residues. The DNA for the CDR3 is TGTGCCAGCAGTGATAGCAATCAGCCCCAGCATTTT. It encodes CASSDSNQPQHF.